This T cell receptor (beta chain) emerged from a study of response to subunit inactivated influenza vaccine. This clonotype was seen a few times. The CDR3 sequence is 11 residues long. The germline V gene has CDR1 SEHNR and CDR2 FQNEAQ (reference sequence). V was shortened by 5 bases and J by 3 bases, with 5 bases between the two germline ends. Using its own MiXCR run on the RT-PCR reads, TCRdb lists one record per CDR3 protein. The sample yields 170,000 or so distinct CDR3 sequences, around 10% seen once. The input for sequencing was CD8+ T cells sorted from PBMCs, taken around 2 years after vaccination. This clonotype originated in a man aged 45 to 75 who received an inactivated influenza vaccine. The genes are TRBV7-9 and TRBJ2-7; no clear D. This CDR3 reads CASSIGYEQYF. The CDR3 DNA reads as TGTGCCAGCAGCATTGGCTACGAGCAGTACTTC.